This T cell receptor (beta chain) was captured by sequencing in a study of CD8 T cells in Susac syndrome. Study outcomes and limitations: There was no clonal expansion in the CD4+ T cell repertoires of Susac syndrome.

Random hexamers were used to reverse transcribe roughly 0.45 to 1 ug of RNA. TCRdb passed the immunoSEQ multiplex PCR reads through MiXCR, listing each CDR3 protein once. Among roughly 200,000 distinct CDR3 sequences listed, 85% to 95% were seen once. CD8+ and CD4+ blood T cells underwent TCR beta sequencing. This CDR3 comprises 12 residues. Trimming took 1 base from V and 3 from J, leaving 4 bases between them. The V gene's germline CDR1 is SEHNR and CDR2 FQNEAQ (reference sequence). As concerns this clonotype: Its antigen is still unknown.

This rearrangement joins TRBV7-9 to TRBJ2-7; no reliable D call. Source material: CD4+ T cells from PBMCs. This receptor was obtained from a human donor with Susac syndrome. The CDR3, as DNA: TGTGCCAGCAGCTTAGGGGACTACGAGCAGTACTTC. This sequence encodes CASSLGDYEQYF.